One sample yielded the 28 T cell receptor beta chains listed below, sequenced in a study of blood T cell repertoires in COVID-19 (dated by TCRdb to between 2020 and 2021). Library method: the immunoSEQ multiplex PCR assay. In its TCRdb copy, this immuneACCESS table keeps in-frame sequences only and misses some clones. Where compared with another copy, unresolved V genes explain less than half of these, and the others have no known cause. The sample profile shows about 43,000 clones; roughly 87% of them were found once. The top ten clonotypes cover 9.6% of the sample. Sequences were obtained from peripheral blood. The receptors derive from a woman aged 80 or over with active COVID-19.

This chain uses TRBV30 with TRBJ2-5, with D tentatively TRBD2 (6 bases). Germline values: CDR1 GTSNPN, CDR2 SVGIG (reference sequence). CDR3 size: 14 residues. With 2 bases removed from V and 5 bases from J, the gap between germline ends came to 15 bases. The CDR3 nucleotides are TGTGCCTGGAGTTCCTCTCTAGCGCGGGAGACCCAGTACTTC. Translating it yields CAWSSSLARETQYF.

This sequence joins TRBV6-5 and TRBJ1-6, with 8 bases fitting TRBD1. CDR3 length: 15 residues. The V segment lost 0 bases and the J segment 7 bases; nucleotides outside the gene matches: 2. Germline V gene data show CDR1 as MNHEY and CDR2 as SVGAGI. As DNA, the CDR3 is TGTGCCAGCAGTTACTCACAGGGGGTCAATTCACCCCTCCACTTT. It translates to CASSYSQGVNSPLHF.

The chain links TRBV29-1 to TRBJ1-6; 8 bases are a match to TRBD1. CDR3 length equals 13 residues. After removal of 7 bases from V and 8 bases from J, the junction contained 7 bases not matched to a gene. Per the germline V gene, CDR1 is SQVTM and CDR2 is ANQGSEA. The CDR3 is CSARTGLDSPLHF. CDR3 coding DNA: TGCAGCGCCAGGACAGGGTTGGATTCACCCCTCCACTTT.

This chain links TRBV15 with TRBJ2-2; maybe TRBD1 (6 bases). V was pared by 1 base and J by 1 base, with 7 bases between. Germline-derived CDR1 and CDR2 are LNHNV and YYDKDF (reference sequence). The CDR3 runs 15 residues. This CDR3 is CATSRVDRNTGELFF. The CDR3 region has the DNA TGTGCCACCAGCAGAGTGGACAGGAACACCGGGGAGCTGTTTTTT. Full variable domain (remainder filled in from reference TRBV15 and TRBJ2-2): DAMVIQNPRYQVTQFGKPVTLSCSQTLNHNVMYWYQQKSSQAPKLLFHYYDKDFNNEADTPDNFQSRRPNTSFCFLDIRSPGLGDTAMYLCATSRVDRNTGELFFGEGSRLTVL.

The CDR3 coding sequence is TGTGCCTGGAGTGTACAGGGCAGACTGTATGGCTACACCTTC. Translation gives CAWSVQGRLYGYTF. The chain uses TRBV30 and TRBJ1-2, with D perhaps TRBD1 (6 bases). The CDR3 is made up of 14 amino acids. Germline V CDR1 and CDR2: GTSNPN, SVGIG (reference sequence). The ends were cut back, 0 bases at V and 5 bases at J, with 13 bases in the middle.

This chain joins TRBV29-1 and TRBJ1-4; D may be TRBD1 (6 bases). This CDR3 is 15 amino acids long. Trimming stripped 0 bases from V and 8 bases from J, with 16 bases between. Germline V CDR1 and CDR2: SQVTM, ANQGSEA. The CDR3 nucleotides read TGCAGCGTTGAAGACAGACAGGCGAGTGTGGAAAAACTGTTTTTT. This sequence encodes CSVEDRQASVEKLFF. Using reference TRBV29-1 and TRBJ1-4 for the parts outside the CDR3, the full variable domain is SAVISQKPSRDICQRGTSLTIQCQVDSQVTMMFWYRQQPGQSLTLIATANQGSEATYESGFVIDKFPISRPNLTFSTLTVSNMSPEDSSIYLCSVEDRQASVEKLFFGSGTQLSVL.

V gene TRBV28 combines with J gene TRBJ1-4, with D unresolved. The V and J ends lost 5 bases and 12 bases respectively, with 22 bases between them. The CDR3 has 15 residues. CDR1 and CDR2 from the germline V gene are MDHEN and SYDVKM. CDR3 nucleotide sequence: TGTGCCAGCAGTAGACATAGAGGCTCCCGGGAGGAACTGTTTTTT. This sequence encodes CASSRHRGSREELFF.

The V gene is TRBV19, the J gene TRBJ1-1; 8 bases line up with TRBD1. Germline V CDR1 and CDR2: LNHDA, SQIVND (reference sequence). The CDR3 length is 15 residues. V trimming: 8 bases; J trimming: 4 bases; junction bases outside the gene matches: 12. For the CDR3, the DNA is TGTGCCAGTCTTTCAGGGGGCGTGTGGAGCACTGAAGCTTTCTTT. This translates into CASLSGGVWSTEAFF.

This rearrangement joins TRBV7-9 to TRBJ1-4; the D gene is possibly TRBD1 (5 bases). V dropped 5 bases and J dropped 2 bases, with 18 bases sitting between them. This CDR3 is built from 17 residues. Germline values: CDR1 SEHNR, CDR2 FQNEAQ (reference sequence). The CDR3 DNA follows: TGTGCCAGCAGCCGCTCGGTGGGCGGGGGTACTAATGAAAAACTGTTTTTT. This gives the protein CASSRSVGGGTNEKLFF.

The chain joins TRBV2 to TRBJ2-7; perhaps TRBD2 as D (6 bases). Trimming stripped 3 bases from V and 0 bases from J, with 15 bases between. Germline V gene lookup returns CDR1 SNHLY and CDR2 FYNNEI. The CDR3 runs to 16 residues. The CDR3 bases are TGTGCCAGCAGTGATCGAACTAGCTCCTTCTCCTACGAGCAGTACTTC. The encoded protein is CASSDRTSSFSYEQYF. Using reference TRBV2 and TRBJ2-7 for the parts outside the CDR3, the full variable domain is EPEVTQTPSHQVTQMGQEVILRCVPISNHLYFYWYRQILGQKVEFLVSFYNNEISEKSEIFDDQFSVERPDGSNFTLKIRSTKLEDSAMYFCASSDRTSSFSYEQYFGPGTRLTVT.

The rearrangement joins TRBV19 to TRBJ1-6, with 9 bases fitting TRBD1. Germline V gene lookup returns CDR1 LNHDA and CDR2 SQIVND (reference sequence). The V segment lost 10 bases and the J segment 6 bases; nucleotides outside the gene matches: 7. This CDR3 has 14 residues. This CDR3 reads CATREGQGNSPLHF. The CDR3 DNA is TGTGCCACCCGAGAGGGACAGGGTAATTCACCCCTCCACTTT.

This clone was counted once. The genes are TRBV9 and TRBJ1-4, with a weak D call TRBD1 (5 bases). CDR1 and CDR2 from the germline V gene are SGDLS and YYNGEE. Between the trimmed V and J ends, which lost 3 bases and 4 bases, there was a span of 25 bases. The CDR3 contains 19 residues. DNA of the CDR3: TGTGCCAGCAGCGCTTACGGTGGCAGGGTCGCCAACGGTAATGAAAAACTGTTTTTT. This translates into CASSAYGGRVANGNEKLFF.

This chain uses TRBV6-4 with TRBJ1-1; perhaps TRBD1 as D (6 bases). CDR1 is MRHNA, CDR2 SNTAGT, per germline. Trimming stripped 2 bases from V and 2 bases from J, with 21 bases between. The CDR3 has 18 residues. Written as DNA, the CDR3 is TGTGCCAGCAGTGACGGCGGGGGCATCCAGGGGATTAACACTGAAGCTTTCTTT. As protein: CASSDGGGIQGINTEAFF.

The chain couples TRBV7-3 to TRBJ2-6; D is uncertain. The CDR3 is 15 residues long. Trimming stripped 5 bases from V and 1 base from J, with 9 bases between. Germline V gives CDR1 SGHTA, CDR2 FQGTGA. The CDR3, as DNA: TGTGCCAGCAGCGACCAGAGGTCTGGGGCCAACGTCCTGACTTTC. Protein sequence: CASSDQRSGANVLTF.

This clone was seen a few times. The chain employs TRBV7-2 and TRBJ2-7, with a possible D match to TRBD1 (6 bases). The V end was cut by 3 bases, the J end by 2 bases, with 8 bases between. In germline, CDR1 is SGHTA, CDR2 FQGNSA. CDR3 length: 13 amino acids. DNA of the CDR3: TGTGCCAGCAGCTTCGGGACAACCTACGAGCAGTACTTC. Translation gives CASSFGTTYEQYF.

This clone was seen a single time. The CDR3 loop reads CSVEDLGLAGGRETQYF. The DNA for the CDR3 is TGCAGCGTTGAAGATCTCGGACTAGCGGGGGGACGGGAGACCCAGTACTTC. The V and J genes are TRBV29-1 and TRBJ2-5; 14 bases agree with TRBD2. With 0 bases clipped from V and 5 bases from J, the junction kept 8 bases outside the gene matches. This CDR3 region has 17 residues. Germline V gene data show CDR1 as SQVTM and CDR2 as ANQGSEA.

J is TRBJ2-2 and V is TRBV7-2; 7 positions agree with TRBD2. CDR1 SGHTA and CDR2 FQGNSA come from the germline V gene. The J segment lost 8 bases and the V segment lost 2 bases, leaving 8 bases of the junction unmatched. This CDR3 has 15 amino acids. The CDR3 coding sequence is TGTGCCAGCAGCTTAATCCGACTAGCAGAGGGGGAGCTGTTTTTT. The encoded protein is CASSLIRLAEGELFF.

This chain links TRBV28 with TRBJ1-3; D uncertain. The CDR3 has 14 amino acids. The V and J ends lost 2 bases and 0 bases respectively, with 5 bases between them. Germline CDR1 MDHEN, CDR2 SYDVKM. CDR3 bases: TGTGCCAGCAGTTTAACACCCTCTGGAAACACCATATATTTT. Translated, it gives CASSLTPSGNTIYF.

The CDR3: CASSIGGSATGKLFF. In nucleotides, the CDR3 is TGTGCCAGTAGTATAGGAGGCAGCGCGACGGGAAAACTGTTTTTT. The chain combines TRBV19 with TRBJ1-4, with D unclear. Looked up from germline, CDR1 is LNHDA and CDR2 is SQIVND (reference sequence). V was clipped by 1 base and J by 10 bases, with 16 bases between them. This CDR3 spans 15 amino acids.

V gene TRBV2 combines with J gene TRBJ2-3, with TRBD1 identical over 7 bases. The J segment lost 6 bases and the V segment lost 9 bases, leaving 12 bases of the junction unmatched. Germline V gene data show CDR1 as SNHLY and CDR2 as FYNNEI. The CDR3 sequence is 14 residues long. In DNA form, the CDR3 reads TGTGCCAGGAACAGGGGCCTCGCCGGGGATACGCAGTATTTT. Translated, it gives CARNRGLAGDTQYF.

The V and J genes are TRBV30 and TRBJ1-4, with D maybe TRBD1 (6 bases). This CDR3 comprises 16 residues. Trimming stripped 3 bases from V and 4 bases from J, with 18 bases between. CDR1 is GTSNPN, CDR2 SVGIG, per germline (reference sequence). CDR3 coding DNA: TGTGCCTGGAGCCAAGGGGCGGGGGCCGGTAATGAAAAACTGTTTTTT. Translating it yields CAWSQGAGAGNEKLFF.

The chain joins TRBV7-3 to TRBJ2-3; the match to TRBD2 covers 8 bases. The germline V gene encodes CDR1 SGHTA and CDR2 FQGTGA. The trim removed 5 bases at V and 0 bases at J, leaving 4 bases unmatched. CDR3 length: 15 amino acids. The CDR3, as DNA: TGTGCCAGCAGCACGGGAGGGGCTAGCACAGATACGCAGTATTTT. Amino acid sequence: CASSTGGASTDTQYF.

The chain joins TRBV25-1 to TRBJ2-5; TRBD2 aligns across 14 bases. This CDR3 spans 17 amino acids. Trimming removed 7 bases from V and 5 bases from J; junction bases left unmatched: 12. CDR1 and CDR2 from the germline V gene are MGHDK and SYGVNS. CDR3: CASTVPGLAGDGETQYF. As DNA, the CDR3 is TGTGCCAGCACCGTTCCGGGACTAGCGGGGGACGGGGAGACCCAGTACTTC.

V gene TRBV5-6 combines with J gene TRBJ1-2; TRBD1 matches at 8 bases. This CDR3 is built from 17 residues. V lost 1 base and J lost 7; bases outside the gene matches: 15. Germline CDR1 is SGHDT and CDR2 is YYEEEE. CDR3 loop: CASSLRRGQGFYFGYTF. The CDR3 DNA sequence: TGTGCCAGCAGCTTGAGGCGAGGACAGGGATTTTATTTTGGCTACACCTTC.

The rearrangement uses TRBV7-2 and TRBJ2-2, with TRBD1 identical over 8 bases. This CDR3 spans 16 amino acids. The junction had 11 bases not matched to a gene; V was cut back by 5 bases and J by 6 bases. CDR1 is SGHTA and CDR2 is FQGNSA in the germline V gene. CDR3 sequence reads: CASSPPGTGFSGELFF. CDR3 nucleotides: TGTGCCAGCAGCCCTCCCGGGACAGGCTTTTCCGGGGAGCTGTTTTTT.

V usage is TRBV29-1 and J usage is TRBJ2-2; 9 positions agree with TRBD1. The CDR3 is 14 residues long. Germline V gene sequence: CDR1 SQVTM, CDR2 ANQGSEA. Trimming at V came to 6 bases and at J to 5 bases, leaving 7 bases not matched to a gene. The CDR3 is CSVTGTGITGELFF. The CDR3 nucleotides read TGCAGCGTCACCGGGACAGGGATTACCGGGGAGCTGTTTTTT.

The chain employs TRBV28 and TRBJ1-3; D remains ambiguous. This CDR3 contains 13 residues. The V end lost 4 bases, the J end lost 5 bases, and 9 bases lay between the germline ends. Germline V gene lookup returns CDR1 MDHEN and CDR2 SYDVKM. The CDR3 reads CASSSVPRNTIYF. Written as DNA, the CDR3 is TGTGCCAGCAGTTCAGTCCCCCGAAACACCATATATTTT.

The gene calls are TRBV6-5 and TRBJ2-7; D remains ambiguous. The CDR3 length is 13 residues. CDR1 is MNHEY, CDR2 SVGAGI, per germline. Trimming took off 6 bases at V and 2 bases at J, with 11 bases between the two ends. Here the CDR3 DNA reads TGTGCCAGCAGGGTGACTGCCCCCTACGAGCAGTACTTC. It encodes CASRVTAPYEQYF.